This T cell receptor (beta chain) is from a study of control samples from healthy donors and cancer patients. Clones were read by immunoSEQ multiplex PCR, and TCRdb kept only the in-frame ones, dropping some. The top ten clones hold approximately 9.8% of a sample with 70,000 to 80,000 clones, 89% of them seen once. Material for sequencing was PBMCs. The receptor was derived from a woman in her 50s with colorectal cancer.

The CDR3 protein is CASSLTTTPPQHF. In DNA, the CDR3 is TGTGCCAGCAGTTTAACAACCACCCCGCCCCAGCATTTT. This chain links TRBV28 with TRBJ1-5; no reliable D call. V was clipped by 2 bases and J by 9 bases, with 11 bases between them. The CDR3 length is 13 residues. Germline assignment: CDR1 MDHEN and CDR2 SYDVKM.